This TCR beta chain was captured by sequencing in a study of response to subunit inactivated influenza vaccine. The CDR3 is 14 amino acids. Per germline, CDR1 DFQATT and CDR2 SNEGSKA (reference sequence). V lost 6 bases and J lost 2; bases outside the gene matches: 10. TCRdb redid the calling of the RT-PCR reads with MiXCR, one entry per CDR3 protein. The profile covers 250,000 to 350,000 distinct CDR3 sequences, with approximately 21% appearing a single time and about a tenth taken by the ten largest. Notes on the study in general: Authors suggested each seasonal flu vaccination may recruit only limited numbers of new T cells.

This clonotype showed up just a few times. Its antigen is currently unknown. The TCR was taken from a man aged 45 to 75 who received an inactivated influenza vaccine. The V gene is TRBV20-1, the J gene TRBJ2-7, with 7 bases identical to TRBD2. The material sequenced was PBMCs from blood, taken about 20 months after vaccination. CDR3 coding DNA: TGCAGTGCGTACAGCGGGACTCAAGCCTACGAGCAGTACTTC. Its protein is CSAYSGTQAYEQYF.